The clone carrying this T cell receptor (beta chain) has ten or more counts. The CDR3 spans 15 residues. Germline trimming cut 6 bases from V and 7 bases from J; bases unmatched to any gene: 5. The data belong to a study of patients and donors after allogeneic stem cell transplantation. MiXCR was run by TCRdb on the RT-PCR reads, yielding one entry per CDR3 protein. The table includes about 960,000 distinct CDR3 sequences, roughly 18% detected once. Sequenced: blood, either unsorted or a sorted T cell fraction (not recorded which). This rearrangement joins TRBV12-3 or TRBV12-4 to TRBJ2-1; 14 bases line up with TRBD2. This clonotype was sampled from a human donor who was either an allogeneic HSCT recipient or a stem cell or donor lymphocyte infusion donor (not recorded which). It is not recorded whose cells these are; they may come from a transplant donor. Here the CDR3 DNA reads TGTGCCAGCAGGTCCGGGACTAGCGGGAGAAATGAGCAGTTCTTC. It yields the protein CASRSGTSGRNEQFF.